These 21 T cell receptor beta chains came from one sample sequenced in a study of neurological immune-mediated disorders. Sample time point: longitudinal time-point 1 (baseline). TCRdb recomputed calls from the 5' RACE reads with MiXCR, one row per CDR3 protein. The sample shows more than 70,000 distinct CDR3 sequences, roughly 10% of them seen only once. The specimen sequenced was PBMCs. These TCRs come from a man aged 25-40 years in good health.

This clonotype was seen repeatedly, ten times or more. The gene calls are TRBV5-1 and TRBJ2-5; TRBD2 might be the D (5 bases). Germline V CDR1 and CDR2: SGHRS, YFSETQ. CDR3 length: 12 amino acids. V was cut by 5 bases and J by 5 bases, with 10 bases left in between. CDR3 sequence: CASSASRETQYF. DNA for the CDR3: TGCGCCAGCAGTGCTAGCAGGGAGACCCAGTACTTC.

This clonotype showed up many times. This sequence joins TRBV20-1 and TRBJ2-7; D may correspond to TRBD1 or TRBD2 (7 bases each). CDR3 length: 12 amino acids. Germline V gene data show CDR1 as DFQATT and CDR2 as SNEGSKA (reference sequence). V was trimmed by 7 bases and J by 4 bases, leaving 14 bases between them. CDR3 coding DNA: TGCAGTGTGGGGAGGGGGCAGTACGAGCAGTACTTC. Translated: CSVGRGQYEQYF.

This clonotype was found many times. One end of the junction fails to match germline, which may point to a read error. CDR3 protein: CVISGDRSQPQHF. Here the CDR3 DNA reads TGTGTCATCAGTGGGGACAGGAGTCAGCCCCAGCATTTT. This chain links TRBV10-3 with TRBJ1-5; 8 positions match TRBD1. The CDR3 has 13 residues. Per germline, CDR1 ENHRY and CDR2 SYGVKD.

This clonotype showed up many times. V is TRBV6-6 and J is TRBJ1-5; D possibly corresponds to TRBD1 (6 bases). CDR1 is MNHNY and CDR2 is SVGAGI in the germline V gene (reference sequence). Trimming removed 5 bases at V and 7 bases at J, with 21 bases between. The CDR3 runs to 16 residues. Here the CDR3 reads CASSRASDSQKQPQHF. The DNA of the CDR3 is TGTGCCAGCAGTCGTGCATCGGACAGCCAGAAGCAGCCCCAGCATTTT.

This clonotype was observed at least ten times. CDR3 region: CASSQDSAGRRSGANVLTF. In nucleotides, the CDR3 is TGCGCCAGCAGCCAAGATTCGGCAGGCCGCAGATCTGGGGCCAACGTCCTGACTTTC. The chain carries TRBV4-1 and TRBJ2-6; D remains unclear. Germline assignment: CDR1 MGHRA and CDR2 YSYEKL. The CDR3 covers 19 residues. Trimming cost V 0 bases and J 1 base, with 16 bases left between them.

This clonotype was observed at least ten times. The CDR3 protein is CATSRDPGSGREDEQYF. CDR3 in DNA: TGTGCCACCAGCAGAGACCCCGGCAGCGGGAGGGAGGACGAGCAGTACTTC. The chain links TRBV15 to TRBJ2-7, with TRBD2 identical over 10 bases. The CDR3 length is 17 residues. V gave up 0 bases and J gave up 5 bases; unmatched junction bases: 10. Per germline, CDR1 LNHNV and CDR2 YYDKDF (reference sequence). The full variable domain, in which reference TRBV15 and TRBJ2-7 provide the parts outside the CDR3, is DAMVIQNPRYQVTQFGKPVTLSCSQTLNHNVMYWYQQKSSQAPKLLFHYYDKDFNNEADTPDNFQSRRPNTSFCFLDIRSPGLGDTAMYLCATSRDPGSGREDEQYFGPGTRLTVT.

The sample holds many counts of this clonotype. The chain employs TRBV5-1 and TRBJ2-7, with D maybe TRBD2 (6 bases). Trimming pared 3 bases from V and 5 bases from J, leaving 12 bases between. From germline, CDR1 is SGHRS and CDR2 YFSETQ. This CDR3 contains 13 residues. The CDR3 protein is CASSWETSDEQYF. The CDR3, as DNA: TGCGCCAGCAGCTGGGAGACTAGTGACGAGCAGTACTTC. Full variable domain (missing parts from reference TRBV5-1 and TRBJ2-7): KAGVTQTPRYLIKTRGQQVTLSCSPISGHRSVSWYQQTPGQGLQFLFEYFSETQRNKGNFPGRFSGRQFSNSRSEMNVSTLELGDSALYLCASSWETSDEQYFGPGTRLTVT.

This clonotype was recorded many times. This CDR3 is CASSPDRDATDTQYF. CDR3 coding DNA: TGTGCCAGCAGCCCTGACAGGGATGCTACAGATACGCAGTATTTT. The chain couples TRBV7-2 to TRBJ2-3; 7 bases map to TRBD1. Germline V gene data show CDR1 as SGHTA and CDR2 as FQGNSA. The V segment lost 5 bases and the J segment 3 bases; nucleotides outside the gene matches: 8. CDR3 length equals 15 residues.

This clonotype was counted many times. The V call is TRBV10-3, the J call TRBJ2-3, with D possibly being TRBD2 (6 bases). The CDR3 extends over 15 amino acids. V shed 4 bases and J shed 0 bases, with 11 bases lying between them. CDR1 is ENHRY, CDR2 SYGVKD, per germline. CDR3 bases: TGTGCCATCAGTGGGCGGGACGGGAGCACAGATACGCAGTATTTT. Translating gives CAISGRDGSTDTQYF.

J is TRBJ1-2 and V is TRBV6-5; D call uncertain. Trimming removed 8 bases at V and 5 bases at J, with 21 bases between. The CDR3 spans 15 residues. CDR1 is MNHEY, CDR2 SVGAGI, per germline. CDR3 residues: CASGVVGTPKYGYTF. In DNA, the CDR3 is TGTGCCAGCGGGGTAGTCGGTACTCCCAAATATGGCTACACCTTC.

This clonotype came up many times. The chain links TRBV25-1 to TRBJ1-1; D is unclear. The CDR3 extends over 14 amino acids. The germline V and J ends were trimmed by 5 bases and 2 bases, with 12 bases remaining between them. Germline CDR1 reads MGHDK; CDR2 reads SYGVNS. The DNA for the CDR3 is TGTGCCAGCAGTCCGCGAGTGAGAAACACTGAAGCTTTCTTT. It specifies CASSPRVRNTEAFF.

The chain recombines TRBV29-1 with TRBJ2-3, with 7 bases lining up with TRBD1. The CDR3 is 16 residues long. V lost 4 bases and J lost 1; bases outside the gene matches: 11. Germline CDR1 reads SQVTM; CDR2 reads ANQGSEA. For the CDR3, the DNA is TGCAGCGTTGTCCAAAAAAGGGGGCTGGGCACAGATACGCAGTATTTT. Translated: CSVVQKRGLGTDTQYF.

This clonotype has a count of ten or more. The CDR3 here is CASSEGFGEKLFF. In nucleotides, the CDR3 is TGTGCCAGCAGTGAGGGATTTGGTGAAAAACTGTTTTTT. This rearrangement joins TRBV6-1 to TRBJ1-4, with D uncertain. The germline CDR1 and CDR2 sequences are MNHNS and SASEGT. Trimming left V 3 bases short and J 7 bases short, with 9 bases between. The CDR3 runs 13 residues.

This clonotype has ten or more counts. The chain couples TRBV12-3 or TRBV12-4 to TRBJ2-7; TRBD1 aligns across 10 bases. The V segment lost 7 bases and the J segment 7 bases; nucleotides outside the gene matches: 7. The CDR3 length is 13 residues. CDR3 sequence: CASTRQGAWEQYF. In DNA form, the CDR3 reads TGTGCCAGCACCCGACAGGGGGCGTGGGAGCAGTACTTC.

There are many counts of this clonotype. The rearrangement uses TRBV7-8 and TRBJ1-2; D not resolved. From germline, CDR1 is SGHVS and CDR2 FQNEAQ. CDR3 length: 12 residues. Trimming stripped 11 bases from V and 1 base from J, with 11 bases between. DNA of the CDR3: TGTGCCTCCGCGGCGTTTAACTATGGCTACACCTTC. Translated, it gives CASAAFNYGYTF.

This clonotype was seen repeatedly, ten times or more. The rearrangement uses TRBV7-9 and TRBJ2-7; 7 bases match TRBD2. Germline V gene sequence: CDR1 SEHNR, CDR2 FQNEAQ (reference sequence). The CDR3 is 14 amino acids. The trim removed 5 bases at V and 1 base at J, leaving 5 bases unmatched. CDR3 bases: TGTGCCAGCAGCCCGGGGGAGGGGTCCTACGAGCAGTACTTC. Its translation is CASSPGEGSYEQYF.

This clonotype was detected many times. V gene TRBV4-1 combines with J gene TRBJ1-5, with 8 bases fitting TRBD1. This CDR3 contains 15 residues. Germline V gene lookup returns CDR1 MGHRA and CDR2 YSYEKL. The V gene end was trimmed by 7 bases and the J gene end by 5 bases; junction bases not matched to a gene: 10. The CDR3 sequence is CASNPSGQDHQPQHF. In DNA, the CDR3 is TGCGCCAGCAATCCATCGGGACAGGATCATCAGCCCCAGCATTTT.

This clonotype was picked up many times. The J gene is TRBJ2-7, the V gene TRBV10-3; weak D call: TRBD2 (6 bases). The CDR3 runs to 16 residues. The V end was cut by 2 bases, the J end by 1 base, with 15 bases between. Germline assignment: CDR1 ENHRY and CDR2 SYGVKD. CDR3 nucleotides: TGTGCCATCAGTGAGGGGGGGTCGGACCGTTCCTACGAGCAGTACTTC. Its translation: CAISEGGSDRSYEQYF.

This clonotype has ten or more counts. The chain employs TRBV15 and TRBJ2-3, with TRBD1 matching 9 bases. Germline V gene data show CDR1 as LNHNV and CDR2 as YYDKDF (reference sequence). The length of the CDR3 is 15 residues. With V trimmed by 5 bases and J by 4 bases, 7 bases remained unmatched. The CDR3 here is CATSLLGTGSDTQYF. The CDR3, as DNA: TGTGCCACCAGCTTACTCGGGACAGGGTCAGATACGCAGTATTTT.

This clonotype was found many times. The CDR3 sequence: CASTLGTYYGYTF. CDR3 in DNA: TGTGCCAGCACACTTGGGACATACTATGGCTACACCTTC. V is TRBV12-3 or TRBV12-4 and J is TRBJ1-2; TRBD1 might be the D (6 bases). The V end lost 7 bases, the J end lost 3 bases, and 12 bases lay between the germline ends. The CDR3 totals 13 residues.

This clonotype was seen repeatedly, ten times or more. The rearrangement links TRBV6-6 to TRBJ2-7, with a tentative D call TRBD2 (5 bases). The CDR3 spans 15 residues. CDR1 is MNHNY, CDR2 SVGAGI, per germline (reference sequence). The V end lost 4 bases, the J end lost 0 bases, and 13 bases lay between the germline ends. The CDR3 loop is CASSWAGGSSYEQYF. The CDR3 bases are TGTGCCAGCAGTTGGGCGGGCGGTAGCTCCTACGAGCAGTACTTC.